This TCR beta chain emerged from a study of blood T cell repertoires in COVID-19. Study-wide background: COVID-19 samples collected from the United States, Italy and Spain covered acute and convalescent phases. T cells, B-cell-depleted T cells, or PBMCs provided the cDNA or gDNA that served as material.

The method was immunoSEQ multiplex PCR; TCRdb's version includes in-frame clones alone and lacks a portion of them. The sample consists of about 55,000 clones, over 80% of them appearing once. Patients at the Seattle site were enrolled during active infection and followed longitudinally. Trimming took off 5 bases at V and 0 bases at J, with 8 bases between the two ends. Germline V CDR1 and CDR2: LNHDA, SQIVND (reference sequence). This CDR3 region has 14 residues. The chain couples TRBV19 to TRBJ2-1; D perhaps matches TRBD2 (5 bases). The TCR sequence derives from a man aged 35-49 years with COVID-19, enrolled during active disease. The sample taken for sequencing was peripheral blood. The CDR3 bases are TGTGCCAGTAGTCTTGGGAGCTCCTACAATGAGCAGTTCTTC. It specifies CASSLGSSYNEQFF.